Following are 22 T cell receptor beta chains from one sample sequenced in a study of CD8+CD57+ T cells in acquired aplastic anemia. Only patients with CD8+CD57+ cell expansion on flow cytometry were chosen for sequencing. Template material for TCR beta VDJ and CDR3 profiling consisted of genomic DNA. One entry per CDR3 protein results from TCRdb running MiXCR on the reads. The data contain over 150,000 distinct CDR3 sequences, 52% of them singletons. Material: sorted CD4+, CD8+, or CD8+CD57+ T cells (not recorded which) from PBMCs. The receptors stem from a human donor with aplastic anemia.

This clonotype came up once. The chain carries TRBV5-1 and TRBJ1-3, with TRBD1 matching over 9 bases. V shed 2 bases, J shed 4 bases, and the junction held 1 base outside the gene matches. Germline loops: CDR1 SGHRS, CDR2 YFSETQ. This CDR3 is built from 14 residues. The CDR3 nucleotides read TGCGCCAGCAGCTTCACAGGGGGCGGAAACACCATATATTTT. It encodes CASSFTGGGNTIYF.

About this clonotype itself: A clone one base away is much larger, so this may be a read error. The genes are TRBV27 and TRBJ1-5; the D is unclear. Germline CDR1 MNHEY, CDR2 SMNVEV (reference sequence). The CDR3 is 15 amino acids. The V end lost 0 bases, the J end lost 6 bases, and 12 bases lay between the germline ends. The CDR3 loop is CASSLSCLGGQPQHF. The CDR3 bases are TGTGCCAGCAGTTTATCGTGCCTTGGTGGTCAGCCCCAGCATTTT.

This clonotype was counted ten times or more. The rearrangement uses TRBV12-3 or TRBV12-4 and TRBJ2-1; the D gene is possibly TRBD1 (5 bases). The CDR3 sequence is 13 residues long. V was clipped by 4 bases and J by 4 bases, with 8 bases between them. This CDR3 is CASSSRQYNEQFF. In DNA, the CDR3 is TGTGCCAGCAGTTCGAGACAGTACAATGAGCAGTTCTTC.

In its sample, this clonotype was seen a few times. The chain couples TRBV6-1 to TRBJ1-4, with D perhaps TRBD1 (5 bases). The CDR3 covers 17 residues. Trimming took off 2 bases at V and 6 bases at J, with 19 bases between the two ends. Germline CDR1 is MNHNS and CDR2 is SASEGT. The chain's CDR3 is CASSESLGGAWDEKLFF. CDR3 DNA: TGTGCCAGCAGTGAAAGTCTTGGCGGGGCATGGGATGAAAAACTGTTTTTT.

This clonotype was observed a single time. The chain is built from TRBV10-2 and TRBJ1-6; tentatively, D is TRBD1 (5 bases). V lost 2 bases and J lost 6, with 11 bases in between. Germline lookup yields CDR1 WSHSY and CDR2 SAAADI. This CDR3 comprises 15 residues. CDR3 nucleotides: TGCGCCAGCAGTGAGAACGGGGCTGGTAATTCACCCCTCCACTTT. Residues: CASSENGAGNSPLHF.

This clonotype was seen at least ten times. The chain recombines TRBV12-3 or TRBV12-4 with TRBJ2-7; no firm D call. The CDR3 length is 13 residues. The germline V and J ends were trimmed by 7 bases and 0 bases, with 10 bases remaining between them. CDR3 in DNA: TGTGCCAGCAATGAGTCAAGCTCCTACGAGCAGTACTTC. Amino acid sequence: CASNESSSYEQYF.

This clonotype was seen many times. CDR3 coding DNA: TGTGCCAGCAGCCCAGCTCTCAGGGGGCGCGAATCCTACGAGCAGTACTTC. Translation: CASSPALRGRESYEQYF. The chain combines TRBV3-1 with TRBJ2-7; 8 bases fit TRBD1. Germline CDR1 reads LGHDT; CDR2 reads YNNKEL (reference sequence). The CDR3 totals 17 residues. Trimming at V came to 4 bases and at J to 1 base, leaving 12 bases not matched to a gene.

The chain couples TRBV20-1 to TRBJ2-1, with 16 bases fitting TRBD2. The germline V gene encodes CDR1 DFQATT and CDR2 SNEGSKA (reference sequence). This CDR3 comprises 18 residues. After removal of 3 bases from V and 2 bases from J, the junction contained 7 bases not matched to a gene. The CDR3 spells CSASSGTSGGVAYNEQFF. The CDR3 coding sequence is TGCAGTGCTAGTTCCGGGACTAGCGGGGGGGTGGCCTACAATGAGCAGTTCTTC.

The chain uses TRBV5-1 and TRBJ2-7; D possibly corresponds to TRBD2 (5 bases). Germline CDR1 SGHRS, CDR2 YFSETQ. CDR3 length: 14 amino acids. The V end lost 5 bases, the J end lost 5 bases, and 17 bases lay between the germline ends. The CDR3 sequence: CASRLAPSEDEQYF. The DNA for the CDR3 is TGCGCCAGCAGACTGGCACCATCGGAGGACGAGCAGTACTTC. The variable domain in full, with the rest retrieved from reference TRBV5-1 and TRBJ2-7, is KAGVTQTPRYLIKTRGQQVTLSCSPISGHRSVSWYQQTPGQGLQFLFEYFSETQRNKGNFPGRFSGRQFSNSRSEMNVSTLELGDSALYLCASRLAPSEDEQYFGPGTRLTVT.

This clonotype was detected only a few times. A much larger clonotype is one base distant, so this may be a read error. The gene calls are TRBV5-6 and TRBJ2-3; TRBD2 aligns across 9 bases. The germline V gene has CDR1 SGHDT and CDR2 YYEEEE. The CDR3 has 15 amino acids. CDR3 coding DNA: TGTGCCAGCAGCCAAGGACTAGCGAACACAGATACGCGGTATTTT. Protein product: CASSQGLANTDTRYF.

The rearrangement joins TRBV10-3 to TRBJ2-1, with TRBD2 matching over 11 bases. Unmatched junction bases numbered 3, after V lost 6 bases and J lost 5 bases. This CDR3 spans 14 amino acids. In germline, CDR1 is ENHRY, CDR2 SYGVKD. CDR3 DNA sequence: TGTGCCATCAGGACTAGCGGGAACGACAATGAGCAGTTCTTC. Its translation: CAIRTSGNDNEQFF.

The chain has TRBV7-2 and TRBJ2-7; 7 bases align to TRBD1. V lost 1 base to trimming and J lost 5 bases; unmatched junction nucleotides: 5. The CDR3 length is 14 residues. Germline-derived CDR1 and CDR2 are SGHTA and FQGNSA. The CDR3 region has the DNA TGTGCCAGCAGCTTAGGACAGGGTCGTAACGAGCAGTACTTC. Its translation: CASSLGQGRNEQYF.

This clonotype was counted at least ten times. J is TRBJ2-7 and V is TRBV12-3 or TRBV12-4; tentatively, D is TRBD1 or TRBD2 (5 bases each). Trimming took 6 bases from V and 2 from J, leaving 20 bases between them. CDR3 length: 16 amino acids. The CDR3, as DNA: TGTGCCAGCAGCCCATTTGAGGGCGAGGGGCCCTACGAGCAGTACTTC. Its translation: CASSPFEGEGPYEQYF.

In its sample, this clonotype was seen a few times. The CDR3 protein is CASSIGGGGITEAFF. The DNA for the CDR3 is TGTGCCAGTAGTATAGGCGGGGGAGGTATCACTGAAGCTTTCTTT. V gene TRBV19 combines with J gene TRBJ1-1; D perhaps matches TRBD1 (5 bases). Germline V gives CDR1 LNHDA, CDR2 SQIVND (reference sequence). The V end was cut by 1 base, the J end by 4 bases, with 13 bases between. The CDR3 runs 15 residues.

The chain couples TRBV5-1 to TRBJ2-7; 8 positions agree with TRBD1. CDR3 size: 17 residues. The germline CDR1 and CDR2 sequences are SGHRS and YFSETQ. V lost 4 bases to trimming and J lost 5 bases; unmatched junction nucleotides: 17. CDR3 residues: CASSRGAGGGLWDEQYF. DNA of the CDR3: TGCGCCAGCAGCCGAGGGGCAGGGGGCGGACTTTGGGACGAGCAGTACTTC.

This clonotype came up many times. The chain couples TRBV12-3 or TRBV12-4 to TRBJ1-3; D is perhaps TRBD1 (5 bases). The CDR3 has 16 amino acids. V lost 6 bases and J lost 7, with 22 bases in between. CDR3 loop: CASSASFRQLGNTIYF. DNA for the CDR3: TGTGCCAGCAGCGCGAGCTTTCGACAGCTGGGGAACACCATATATTTT.

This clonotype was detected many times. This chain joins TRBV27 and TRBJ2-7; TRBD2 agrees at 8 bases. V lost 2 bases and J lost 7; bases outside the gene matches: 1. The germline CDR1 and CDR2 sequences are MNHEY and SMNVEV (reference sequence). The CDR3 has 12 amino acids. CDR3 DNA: TGTGCCAGCAGTTTAGGCGGGGGGGAGCAGTACTTC. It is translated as CASSLGGGEQYF.

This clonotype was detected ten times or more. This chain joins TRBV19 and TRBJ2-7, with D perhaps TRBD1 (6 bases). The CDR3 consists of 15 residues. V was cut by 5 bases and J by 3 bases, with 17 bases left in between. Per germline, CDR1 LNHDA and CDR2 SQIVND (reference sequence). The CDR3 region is CASSHEGTQNYEQYF. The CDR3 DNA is TGTGCCAGTAGTCATGAGGGGACACAGAACTACGAGCAGTACTTC.

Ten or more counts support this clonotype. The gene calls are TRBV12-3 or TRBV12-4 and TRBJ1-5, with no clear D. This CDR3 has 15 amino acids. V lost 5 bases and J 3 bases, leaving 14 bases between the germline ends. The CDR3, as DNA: TGTGCCAGCAGTCTTAGACACCCCTTCAATCAGCCCCAGCATTTT. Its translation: CASSLRHPFNQPQHF.

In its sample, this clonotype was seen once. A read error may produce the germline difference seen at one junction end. CDR3 region: CTSSIEPEAFF. The CDR3 DNA reads TGTACCAGTAGTATTGAGCCTGAAGCTTTCTTT. This chain connects TRBV19 to TRBJ1-1; no definite D call. Per germline, CDR1 LNHDA and CDR2 SQIVND (reference sequence). The CDR3 sequence is 11 residues long.

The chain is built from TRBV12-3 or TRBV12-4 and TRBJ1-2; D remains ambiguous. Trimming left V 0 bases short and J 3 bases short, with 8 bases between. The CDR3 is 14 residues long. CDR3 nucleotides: TGTGCCAGCAGTTTAGCGCAGGTGCACTATGGCTACACCTTC. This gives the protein CASSLAQVHYGYTF.

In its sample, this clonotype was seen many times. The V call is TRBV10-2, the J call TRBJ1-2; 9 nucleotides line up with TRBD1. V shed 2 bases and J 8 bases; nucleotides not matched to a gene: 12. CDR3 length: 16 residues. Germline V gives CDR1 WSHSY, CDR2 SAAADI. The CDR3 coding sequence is TGCGCCAGCAGTGAGCGGGGGACAGGGAGGATAGGCGGCTACACCTTC. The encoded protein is CASSERGTGRIGGYTF.